The present TCR beta chain was sequenced within a study of blood T cell repertoires in COVID-19. Across the whole study: Material from acute and convalescent COVID-19 was sourced from the United States, Italy and Spain. T cells, B-cell-depleted T cells, or PBMCs supplied cDNA or gDNA.

Relative to its sample, this clone is medium-sized. Other nucleotide sequences in the sample specify the same CDR3. Original methodology: Amplification from reference gene primers served as the basis for estimated nucleated cell counts. Profiling relied on immunoSEQ multiplex PCR, and the TCRdb table lists in-frame clones only, not all of them. D and trimming come from the DNA, and the V and J calls and clone size come from that table. The data show tens of thousands of clones, with 75% to 80% seen just once and approximately 2.5% held by the top ten. Germline assignment: CDR1 GTSNPN and CDR2 SVGIG (reference sequence). The CDR3 runs 13 residues. The V segment lost 6 bases and the J segment 4 bases; nucleotides outside the gene matches: 7.

This receptor was obtained from an older man with COVID-19, enrolled during active disease. Sequencing was carried out using peripheral blood. V and J are TRBV30 and TRBJ1-2, with TRBD1 matching over 8 bases. CDR3 sequence reads: CACNRDRPYGYTF. The CDR3 coding sequence is TGTGCCTGTAACCGGGACAGGCCCTATGGCTACACCTTC.